The 10 T cell receptor beta chains below all came from one sample that was sequenced in a study of CD8+ T cells in alopecia areata (dated by TCRdb to 2016 to 2019). Sample time point, as interpreted from the label and publication: about four weeks on oral tofacitinib. The sample's treatment or condition label, in plain terms: oral pan-JAK inhibitor, 5-10 mg twice daily. Peripheral blood and lesional scalp punch biopsies were obtained from patients with alopecia areata. Library preparation was by the immunoSEQ multiplex PCR assay. RNA was extracted from all samples and reverse transcribed into cDNA as template for TCR sequencing. This is the immuneACCESS table as TCRdb keeps it, with only in-frame sequences that have V and J called. A part of the clones is gone; compared with another copy, unresolved V genes explain less than half, and the rest is unexplained. For this sample the table gives about 19,000 clones, of which 50% to 75% were detected only once. The ten top clones hold roughly 8% of the sample.

The sample consisted of skin, taken at week 4, from a patient treated with tofacitinib. The source of these receptors is a human donor with alopecia areata.

This rearrangement joins TRBV23-1 to TRBJ1-2, with D maybe TRBD1 (6 bases). TRBV23-1 is an open reading frame, and its role is uncertain. This CDR3 region has 15 residues. Trimming shortened V by 0 bases and J by 6 bases, and 14 bases separated the two germline ends. CDR3 sequence: CASSQSGAGDNGYTF. For the CDR3, the DNA is TGCGCCAGCAGTCAATCTGGGGCAGGGGACAATGGCTACACCTTC.

This chain connects TRBV7-9 to TRBJ2-7; D gene unclear. Germline lookup yields CDR1 SEHNR and CDR2 FQNEAQ (reference sequence). V gave up 1 base and J gave up 3 bases, with 19 bases separating them. The CDR3 has 17 amino acids. In DNA, the CDR3 is TGTGCCAGCAGCTTAGGGCCGCCGAGAGGAAAGGTCTACGAGCAGTACTTC. This translates into CASSLGPPRGKVYEQYF.

The chain combines TRBV10-2 with TRBJ2-7; the D is unclear. CDR1 and CDR2 (germline): WSHSY, SAAADI. V was trimmed by 8 bases and J by 3 bases, leaving 14 bases between them. The CDR3 consists of 13 residues. In DNA form, the CDR3 reads TGCGCCAGCTCCCCCTCTAAGCTCTACGAGCAGTACTTC. This gives the protein CASSPSKLYEQYF.

This clone is classed as medium-sized. This chain joins TRBV4-1 and TRBJ1-2; TRBD1 is a possible D gene (6 bases). Trimming removed 0 bases from V and 8 bases from J, with 13 bases in between. The CDR3 consists of 14 residues. The germline V gene encodes CDR1 MGHRA and CDR2 YSYEKL. Written as DNA, the CDR3 is TGCGCCAGCAGCCAAGATCGAACAGGGATCGGCTACACCTTC. Amino acids: CASSQDRTGIGYTF.

The chain couples TRBV9 to TRBJ1-1; 8 bases fit TRBD1. The CDR3 is 16 amino acids. The V segment lost 0 bases and the J segment 1 base; nucleotides outside the gene matches: 5. CDR1 is SGDLS and CDR2 is YYNGEE in the germline V gene. The CDR3 sequence: CASSVAPGGTNTEAFF. In DNA form, the CDR3 reads TGTGCCAGCAGCGTAGCGCCAGGGGGCACGAACACTGAAGCTTTCTTT.

This chain's CDR3 is CASSVADGFYEQYF. The DNA for the CDR3 is TGTGCCAGCAGCGTAGCGGACGGGTTCTACGAGCAGTACTTC. The J gene is TRBJ2-7, the V gene TRBV9; unclear D gene. The CDR3 has 14 amino acids. The V end lost 0 bases, the J end lost 3 bases, and 10 bases lay between the germline ends. The germline V gene has CDR1 SGDLS and CDR2 YYNGEE.

The chain recombines TRBV11-3 with TRBJ2-2, with D tentatively TRBD2 (7 bases). The CDR3 spans 15 residues. Deletions cut 5 bases from V and 4 bases from J, with 14 bases between. CDR1 and CDR2 from the germline V gene are SGHNT and YENEEA. CDR3 sequence reads: CASSPAGAVTGELFF. As DNA, the CDR3 is TGTGCCAGCAGCCCGGCGGGGGCGGTCACCGGGGAGCTGTTTTTT.

This chain joins TRBV6-4 and TRBJ2-2; possibly TRBD1 or TRBD2 for D (5 bases each). The germline V gene has CDR1 MRHNA and CDR2 SNTAGT. The V and J ends lost 7 bases and 1 base respectively, with 13 bases between them. This CDR3 contains 15 residues. CDR3 loop: CASKDRDGNTGELFF. The CDR3 DNA is TGTGCCAGCAAAGACCGGGACGGGAACACCGGGGAGCTGTTTTTT.

The chain carries TRBV19 and TRBJ1-5; 8 bases line up with TRBD1. Germline V lookup: CDR1 LNHDA, CDR2 SQIVND (reference sequence). The CDR3 is 14 amino acids. V gave up 7 bases and J gave up 1 base; unmatched junction bases: 3. CDR3 sequence: CASKTGASNQPQHF. As DNA, the CDR3 is TGTGCCAGTAAGACAGGGGCGAGCAATCAGCCCCAGCATTTT.

This clone was seen a single time. CDR3 DNA: TGTGCCAGCAGTCCGCGGGGTAGCGGGGGCACAGATACGCAGTATTTT. Translation: CASSPRGSGGTDTQYF. The chain recombines TRBV27 with TRBJ2-3; 8 positions agree with TRBD2. CDR1 and CDR2 from the germline V gene are MNHEY and SMNVEV (reference sequence). CDR3 length: 16 amino acids. V shed 5 bases and J 1 base; nucleotides not matched to a gene: 8.